This T cell receptor (beta chain) was captured by sequencing in a study of cytomegalovirus exposure and HLA in healthy donors. V was pared by 4 bases and J by 4 bases, with 14 bases between. Germline V gene data show CDR1 as MNHNS and CDR2 as SASEGT. The CDR3 contains 15 residues. Amplification used 60 Vbeta primers and 13 Jbeta primers. The repertoire was sequenced with immunoSEQ multiplex PCR; TCRdb's copy has only in-frame clones and lacks some. Reported are around 200,000 clones; the ten largest clones contain about 1%. The sample taken for sequencing was PBMCs. The TCR originated in a girl aged 2 to 9 in good health and CMV-seropositive. The rearrangement joins TRBV6-1 to TRBJ2-1; D is perhaps TRBD2 (6 bases). The CDR3 loop reads CASSGGLEGYNEQFF. The CDR3, as DNA: TGTGCCAGCAGTGGAGGACTGGAGGGTTACAATGAGCAGTTCTTC.